The rows below give T cell receptor beta chains drawn from one sample of a study of OX40 agonist ivuxolimab in advanced cancers. Generated by immunoSEQ multiplex PCR, the TCRdb table keeps only in-frame clones and is missing some. The table has some 13,000 clones, roughly 80% seen once. The source material was CD4+ or CD8+ T cells sorted from blood, sampled in a trial of the OX40 agonist ivuxolimab. The source of these receptors is an adult with an advanced solid tumor such as melanoma, head and neck, liver or kidney cancer. CDR3s include the opening cysteine and the closing phenylalanine or tryptophan. The D gene is left open where the match is weak. Size tells how often a clone was seen (once, few, many) or the class of an expanded clone, and some rows leave it out.

J gene: TRBJ2-7; V gene: TRBV15; D gene: NA; clone size: NA; CDR3 DNA: TGTGCCACCAGCAGAGAGAGGGGGGCCACATCCTACGAGCAGTACTTC; CDR3 protein: CATSRERGATSYEQYF
J gene: TRBJ2-7; V gene: TRBV14; D gene: NA; clone size: NA; CDR3 DNA: TGTGCCAGCAGCCAAGAAGGGACGCTGGTCTACGAGCAGTACTTC; CDR3 protein: CASSQEGTLVYEQYF
J gene: TRBJ1-2; V gene: TRBV5-4; D gene: TRBD1; clone size: NA; CDR3 DNA: TGTGCCAGCAGCCCGACGACAGGGGCGTCCTATGGCTACACCTTC; CDR3 protein: CASSPTTGASYGYTF
J gene: TRBJ1-4; V gene: TRBV7-3; D gene: NA; clone size: NA; CDR3 DNA: TGTGCCAGCAGCTCGGGTGACAGCCGATTTGGAAAACTGTTTTTT; CDR3 protein: CASSSGDSRFGKLFF
J gene: TRBJ2-3; V gene: TRBV6-1; D gene: TRBD2; clone size: NA; CDR3 DNA: TGTGCCAGCAGTGAAGCGCTTCGGGGACTAGCGGCAGATACGCAGTATTTT; CDR3 protein: CASSEALRGLAADTQYF
J gene: TRBJ2-7; V gene: TRBV11-2; D gene: TRBD2; clone size: NA; CDR3 DNA: TGTGCCAGCAGCTCGGGACTAGCGGGAGACTACGAGCAGTACTTC; CDR3 protein: CASSSGLAGDYEQYF
J gene: TRBJ1-5; V gene: TRBV19; D gene: NA; clone size: NA; CDR3 DNA: TGTGCCAGTAGTATGGGGGGGGCGAATCAGCCCCAGCATTTT; CDR3 protein: CASSMGGANQPQHF
J gene: TRBJ2-3; V gene: TRBV7-6; D gene: NA; clone size: NA; CDR3 DNA: TGTGCCAGCAGCTTACGCCGAGATACGCAGTATTTT; CDR3 protein: CASSLRRDTQYF
J gene: TRBJ1-2; V gene: TRBV19; D gene: NA; clone size: NA; CDR3 DNA: TGTGCCACCGGGACTGCCTATGGCTACACCTTC; CDR3 protein: CATGTAYGYTF
J gene: TRBJ2-5; V gene: TRBV6-5; D gene: TRBD1; clone size: NA; CDR3 DNA: TGTGCCATCGCGGACAGGTGGTCGGGGACCCAGTACTTC; CDR3 protein: CAIADRWSGTQYF
J gene: TRBJ2-1; V gene: TRBV7-3; D gene: NA; clone size: NA; CDR3 DNA: TGTGCCAGCAGCTTCCTAGGGGGGAATGAGCAGTTCTTC; CDR3 protein: CASSFLGGNEQFF
J gene: TRBJ2-5; V gene: TRBV18; D gene: NA; clone size: once; CDR3 DNA: TGTGCCAGCTCTGAAGTTATGCGGATCACCGTCGACGAGACCCAGTACTTC; CDR3 protein: CASSEVMRITVDETQYF
J gene: TRBJ2-7; V gene: TRBV14; D gene: TRBD2; clone size: NA; CDR3 DNA: TGTGCCAGCAGCTCGAGGACTAGCGGGGAGTACGAGCAGTACTTC; CDR3 protein: CASSSRTSGEYEQYF
J gene: TRBJ2-3; V gene: TRBV5-5; D gene: NA; clone size: once; CDR3 DNA: TGTGCCAGCAGCTTGGTCGATGGGCTCGCAGATACGCAGTATTTT; CDR3 protein: CASSLVDGLADTQYF
J gene: TRBJ2-2; V gene: TRBV28; D gene: TRBD2; clone size: once; CDR3 DNA: TGTGCCCGCGCCGGGAGGGGGGGCGGGGAGCTGTTTTTT; CDR3 protein: CARAGRGGGELFF
J gene: TRBJ1-5; V gene: TRBV6-5; D gene: NA; clone size: medium-sized; CDR3 DNA: TGTGCCAGCAGCCATAGCAATCAGCCCCAGCATTTT; CDR3 protein: CASSHSNQPQHF
J gene: TRBJ2-1; V gene: TRBV27; D gene: NA; clone size: NA; CDR3 DNA: TGTGCCACGGGACCCTCCTACAATGAGCAGTTCTTC; CDR3 protein: CATGPSYNEQFF
J gene: TRBJ2-7; V gene: TRBV21-1; D gene: NA; clone size: NA; CDR3 DNA: TGTGCCAGCAGCAAAGTGCGGGCGACGACCTACGAGCAGTACTTC; CDR3 protein: CASSKVRATTYEQYF
J gene: TRBJ2-7; V gene: TRBV5-6; D gene: NA; clone size: NA; CDR3 DNA: TGTGCCAGCAGCTTAAGGCGGGGGCACTACTACGAGCAGTACTTC; CDR3 protein: CASSLRRGHYYEQYF
J gene: TRBJ2-7; V gene: TRBV5-1; D gene: TRBD2; clone size: NA; CDR3 DNA: TGCGCCAGCAGCTTGGCAGCGGGGAGGTTTTACGAGCAGTACTTC; CDR3 protein: CASSLAAGRFYEQYF
J gene: TRBJ2-1; V gene: TRBV7-3; D gene: NA; clone size: NA; CDR3 DNA: TGTGCCAGCAACACCTGGGGAGGTTCCTACAATGAGCAGTTCTTC; CDR3 protein: CASNTWGGSYNEQFF
J gene: TRBJ2-1; V gene: TRBV27; D gene: NA; clone size: NA; CDR3 DNA: TGTGCCAGCAGTTTAAGACAGTACAATGAGCAGTTCTTC; CDR3 protein: CASSLRQYNEQFF
J gene: TRBJ2-1; V gene: TRBV11-2; D gene: NA; clone size: NA; CDR3 DNA: TGTGCCAGCACCCGGGGAGGCCGCAATGAGCAGTTCTTC; CDR3 protein: CASTRGGRNEQFF
J gene: TRBJ2-1; V gene: TRBV6-1; D gene: NA; clone size: once; CDR3 DNA: TGTGCCAGCAGGGACGAAGGCTCCTACAATGAGCAGTTCTTC; CDR3 protein: CASRDEGSYNEQFF
J gene: TRBJ2-1; V gene: TRBV5-8; D gene: TRBD2; clone size: NA; CDR3 DNA: TGTGCCAGCAGCTTGGGATCAGAGCGGGGGCCCTACAATGAGCAGTTCTTC; CDR3 protein: CASSLGSERGPYNEQFF
J gene: TRBJ1-2; V gene: TRBV7-2; D gene: NA; clone size: NA; CDR3 DNA: TGTGCCAGCAGCTTAGGGCAGGGCAACTATGGCTACACCTTC; CDR3 protein: CASSLGQGNYGYTF
J gene: TRBJ2-7; V gene: TRBV28; D gene: NA; clone size: NA; CDR3 DNA: TGTGCCAGCAAACCAAGCGACAGTGATTCCTACGAGCAGTACTTC; CDR3 protein: CASKPSDSDSYEQYF
J gene: TRBJ2-1; V gene: TRBV19; D gene: TRBD1; clone size: NA; CDR3 DNA: TGTGCCAGTAGTCTAGGGGGGACAGGGTTCAATGAGCAGTTCTTC; CDR3 protein: CASSLGGTGFNEQFF